The sequence of this T cell receptor beta chain was determined in a study of human T cells and chemical hapten exposure. Looking at the study overall: Researchers reported sensitizing a roughly 2 cm by roughly 2 cm upper inner arm skin site with 2% DPC.

CDR3 length equals 14 residues. The J segment lost 0 bases and the V segment lost 6 bases, leaving 8 bases of the junction unmatched. Looked up from germline, CDR1 is SQVTM and CDR2 is ANQGSEA. TCRdb passed the RACE reads through MiXCR, listing each CDR3 protein once. Here the sample spans some 49,000 distinct CDR3 sequences, around 9% being singletons. This clonotype was seen at least ten times. Stated time point: patch test 1, 2 weeks after DPC sensitization. Treatment: therapeutic diphenylcyclopropenone sensitization with weekly scalp DPC. The V call is TRBV29-1, the J call TRBJ2-7; TRBD1 aligns across 7 bases. Sequenced here: whole blood, sampled in connection with sensitization to the hapten diphenylcyclopropenone (DPC). The TCR comes from a woman aged 45 to 65 with alopecia areata. Some clones in this sample may be carry-over from other donors' samples. As DNA, the CDR3 is TGCAGCGTCCGGCCAGACAGGGACTCCTACGAGCAGTACTTC. It codes for CSVRPDRDSYEQYF.